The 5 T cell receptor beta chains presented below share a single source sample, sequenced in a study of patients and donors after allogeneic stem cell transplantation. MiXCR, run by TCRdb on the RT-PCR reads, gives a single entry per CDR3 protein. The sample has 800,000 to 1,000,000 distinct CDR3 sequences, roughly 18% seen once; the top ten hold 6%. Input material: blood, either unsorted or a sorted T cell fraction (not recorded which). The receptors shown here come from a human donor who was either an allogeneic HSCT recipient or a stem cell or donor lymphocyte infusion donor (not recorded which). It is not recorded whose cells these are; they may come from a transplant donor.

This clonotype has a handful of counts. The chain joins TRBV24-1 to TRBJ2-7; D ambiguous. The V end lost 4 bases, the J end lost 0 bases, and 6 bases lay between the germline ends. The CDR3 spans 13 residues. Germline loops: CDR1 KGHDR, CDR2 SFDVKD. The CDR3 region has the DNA TGTGCCACCAGTGACTGGAGCTCCTACGAGCAGTACTTC. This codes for CATSDWSSYEQYF.

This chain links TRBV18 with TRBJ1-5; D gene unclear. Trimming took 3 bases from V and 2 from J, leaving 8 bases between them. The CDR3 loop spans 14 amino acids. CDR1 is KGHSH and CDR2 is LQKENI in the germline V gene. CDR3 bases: TGTGCCAGCTCACCTATGGAAGGCAATCAGCCCCAGCATTTT. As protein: CASSPMEGNQPQHF.

CDR3 bases: TGTGCCAGCAGCGGTAGCAATCAGCCCCAGCATTTT. Its protein product is CASSGSNQPQHF. The chain has TRBV2 and TRBJ1-5; unclear D gene. Germline CDR1 and CDR2: SNHLY and FYNNEI. Trimming pared 6 bases from V and 0 bases from J, leaving 3 bases between. The CDR3 spans 12 residues.

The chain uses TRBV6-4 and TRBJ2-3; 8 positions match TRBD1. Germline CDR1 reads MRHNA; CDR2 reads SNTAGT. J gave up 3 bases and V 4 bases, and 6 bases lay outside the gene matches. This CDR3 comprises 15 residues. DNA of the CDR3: TGTGCCAGCAGTGGACAGGGGTTATCGACAGATACGCAGTATTTT. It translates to CASSGQGLSTDTQYF.

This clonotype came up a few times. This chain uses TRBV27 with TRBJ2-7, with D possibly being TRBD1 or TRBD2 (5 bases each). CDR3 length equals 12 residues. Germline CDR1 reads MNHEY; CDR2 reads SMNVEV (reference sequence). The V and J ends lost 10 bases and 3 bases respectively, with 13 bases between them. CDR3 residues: CAIRGGNYEQYF. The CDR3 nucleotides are TGTGCCATCCGGGGCGGAAACTACGAGCAGTACTTC.